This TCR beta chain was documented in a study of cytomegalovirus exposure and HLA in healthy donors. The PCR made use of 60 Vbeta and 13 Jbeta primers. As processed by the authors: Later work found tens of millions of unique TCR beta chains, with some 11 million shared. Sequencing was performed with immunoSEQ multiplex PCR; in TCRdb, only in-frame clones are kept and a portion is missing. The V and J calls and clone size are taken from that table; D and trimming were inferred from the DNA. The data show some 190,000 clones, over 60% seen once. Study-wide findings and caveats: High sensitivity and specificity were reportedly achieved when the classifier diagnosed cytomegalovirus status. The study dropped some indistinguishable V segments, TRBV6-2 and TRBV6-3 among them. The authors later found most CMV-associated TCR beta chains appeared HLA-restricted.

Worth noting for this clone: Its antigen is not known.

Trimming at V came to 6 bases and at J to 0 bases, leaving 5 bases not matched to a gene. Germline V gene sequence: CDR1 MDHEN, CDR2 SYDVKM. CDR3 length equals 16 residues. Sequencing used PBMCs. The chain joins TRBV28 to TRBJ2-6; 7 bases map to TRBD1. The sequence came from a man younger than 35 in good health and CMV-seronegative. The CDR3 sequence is CASSGQAFSGANVLTF. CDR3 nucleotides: TGTGCCAGCAGCGGACAGGCCTTCTCTGGGGCCAACGTCCTGACTTTC.